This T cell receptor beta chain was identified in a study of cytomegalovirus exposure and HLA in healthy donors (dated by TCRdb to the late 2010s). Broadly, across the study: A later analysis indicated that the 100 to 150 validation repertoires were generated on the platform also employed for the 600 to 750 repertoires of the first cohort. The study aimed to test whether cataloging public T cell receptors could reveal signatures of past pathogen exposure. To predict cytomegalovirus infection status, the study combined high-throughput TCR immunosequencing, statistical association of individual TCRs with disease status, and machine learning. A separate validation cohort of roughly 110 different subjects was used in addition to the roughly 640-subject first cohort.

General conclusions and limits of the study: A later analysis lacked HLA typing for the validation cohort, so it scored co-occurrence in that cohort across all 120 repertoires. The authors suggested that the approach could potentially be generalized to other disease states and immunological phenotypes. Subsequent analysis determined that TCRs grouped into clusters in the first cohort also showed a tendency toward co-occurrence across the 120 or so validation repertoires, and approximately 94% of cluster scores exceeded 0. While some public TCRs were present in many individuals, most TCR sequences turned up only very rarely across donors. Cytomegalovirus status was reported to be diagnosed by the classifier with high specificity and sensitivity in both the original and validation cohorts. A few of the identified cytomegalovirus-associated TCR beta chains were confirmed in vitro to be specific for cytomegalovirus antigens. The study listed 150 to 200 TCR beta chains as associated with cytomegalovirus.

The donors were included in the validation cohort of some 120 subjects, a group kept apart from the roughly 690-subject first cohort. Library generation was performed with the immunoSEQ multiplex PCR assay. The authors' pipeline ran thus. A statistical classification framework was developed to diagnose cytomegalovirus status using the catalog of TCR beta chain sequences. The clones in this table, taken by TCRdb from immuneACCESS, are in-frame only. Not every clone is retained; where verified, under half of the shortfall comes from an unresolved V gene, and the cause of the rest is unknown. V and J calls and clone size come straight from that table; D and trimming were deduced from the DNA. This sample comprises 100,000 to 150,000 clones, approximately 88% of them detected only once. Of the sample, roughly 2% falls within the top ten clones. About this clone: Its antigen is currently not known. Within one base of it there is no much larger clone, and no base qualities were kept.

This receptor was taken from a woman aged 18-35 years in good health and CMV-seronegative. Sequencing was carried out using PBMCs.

Here is the DNA: TGTGCCAGCAGCTTAGGGGATAGCGGGAGAGCCTACAATGAGCAGTTCTTC. Its coded protein is CASSLGDSGRAYNEQFF. The V and J segments used are TRBV11-3 and TRBJ2-1; 9 middle bases align to TRBD2. The CDR3 covers 17 residues, taking in both the cysteine and the phenylalanine. The CDR3 DNA has 51 bases and is translated from base 1. The germline V gene gives CDR1 as SGHNT and CDR2 as YENEEA. The germline V and J ends show losses of 1 base and 2 bases respectively, and no gene match explains 6 bases of the junction. Reference TRBV11-3 and TRBJ2-1 proteins supply the regions before and after the CDR3; the full variable domain is: EAGVVQSPRYKIIEKKQPVAFWCNPISGHNTLYWYLQNLGQGPELLIRYENEEAVDDSQLPKDRFSAERLKGVDSTLKIQPAELGDSAVYLCASSLGDSGRAYNEQFFGPGTRLTVL.